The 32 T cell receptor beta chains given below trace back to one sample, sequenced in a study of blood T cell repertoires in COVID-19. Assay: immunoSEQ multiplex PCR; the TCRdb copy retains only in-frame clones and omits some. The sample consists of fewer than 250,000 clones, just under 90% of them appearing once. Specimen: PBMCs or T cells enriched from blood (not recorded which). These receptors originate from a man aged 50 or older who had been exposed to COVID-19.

The CDR3 DNA sequence: TGTGCCATCAGTGAGATACAGGCTAGTTATGGCTACACCTTC. Encoded protein: CAISEIQASYGYTF. The chain employs TRBV10-3 and TRBJ1-2; perhaps TRBD1 as D (5 bases). Germline V gene sequence: CDR1 ENHRY, CDR2 SYGVKD. V lost 2 bases and J lost 5, with 12 bases in between. CDR3 length: 14 amino acids.

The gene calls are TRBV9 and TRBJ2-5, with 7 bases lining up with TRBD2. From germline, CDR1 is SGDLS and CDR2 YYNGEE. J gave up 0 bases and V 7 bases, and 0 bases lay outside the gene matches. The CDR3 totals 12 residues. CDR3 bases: TGTGCCAGCGGGAGGGACCAAGAGACCCAGTACTTC. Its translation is CASGRDQETQYF.

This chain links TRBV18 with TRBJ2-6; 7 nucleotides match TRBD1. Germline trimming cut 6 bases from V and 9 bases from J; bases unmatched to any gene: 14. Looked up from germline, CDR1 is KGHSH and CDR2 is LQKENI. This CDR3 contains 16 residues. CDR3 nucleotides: TGTGCCAGCTCCCGGACAGGCCTAGACCCCCTCAACGTCCTGACTTTC. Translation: CASSRTGLDPLNVLTF.

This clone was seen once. Here the CDR3 reads CASTLSGGDNYGYTF. The DNA of the CDR3 is TGTGCCAGCACCCTCAGTGGAGGGGACAACTATGGCTACACCTTC. The chain carries TRBV6-6 and TRBJ1-2; tentatively, D is TRBD1 (5 bases). Trimming took 7 bases from V and 2 from J, leaving 17 bases between them. This CDR3 comprises 15 residues. Germline assignment: CDR1 MNHNY and CDR2 SVGAGI (reference sequence).

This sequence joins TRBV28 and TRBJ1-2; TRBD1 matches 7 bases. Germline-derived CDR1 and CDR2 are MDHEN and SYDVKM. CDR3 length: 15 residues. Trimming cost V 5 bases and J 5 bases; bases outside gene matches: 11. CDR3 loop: CASSKTGVQLYGYTF. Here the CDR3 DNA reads TGTGCCAGCAGTAAAACAGGGGTCCAACTATATGGCTACACCTTC.

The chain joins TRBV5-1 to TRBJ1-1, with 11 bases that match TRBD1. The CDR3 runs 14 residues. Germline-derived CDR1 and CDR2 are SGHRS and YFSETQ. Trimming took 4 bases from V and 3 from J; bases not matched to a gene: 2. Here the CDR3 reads CASSQGQGDTEAFF. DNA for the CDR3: TGCGCCAGCAGCCAGGGACAGGGGGACACTGAAGCTTTCTTT.

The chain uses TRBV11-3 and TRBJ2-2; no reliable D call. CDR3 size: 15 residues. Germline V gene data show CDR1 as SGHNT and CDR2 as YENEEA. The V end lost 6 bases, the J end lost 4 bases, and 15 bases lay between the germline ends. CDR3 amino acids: CASSRLSPVTGELFF. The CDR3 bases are TGTGCCAGCAGTCGATTAAGCCCGGTCACCGGGGAGCTGTTTTTT.

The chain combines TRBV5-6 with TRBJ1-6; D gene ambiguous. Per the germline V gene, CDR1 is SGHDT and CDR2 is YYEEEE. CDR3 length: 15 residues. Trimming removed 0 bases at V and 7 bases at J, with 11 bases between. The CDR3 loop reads CASSLDWASNSPLHF. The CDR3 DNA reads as TGTGCCAGCAGCTTGGATTGGGCTTCGAATTCACCCCTCCACTTT.

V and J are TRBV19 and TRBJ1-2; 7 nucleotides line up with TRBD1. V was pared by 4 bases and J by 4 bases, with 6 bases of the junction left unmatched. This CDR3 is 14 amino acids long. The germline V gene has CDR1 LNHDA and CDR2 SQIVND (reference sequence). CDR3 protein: CASSSRDRIYGYTF. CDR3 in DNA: TGTGCCAGTAGTAGCCGGGACAGAATCTATGGCTACACCTTC.

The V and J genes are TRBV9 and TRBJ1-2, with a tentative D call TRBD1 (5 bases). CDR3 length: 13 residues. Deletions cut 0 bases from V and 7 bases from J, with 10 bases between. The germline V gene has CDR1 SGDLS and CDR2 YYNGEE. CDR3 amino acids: CASSVEGGGGYTF. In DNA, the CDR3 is TGTGCCAGCAGCGTAGAGGGCGGGGGTGGCTACACCTTC.

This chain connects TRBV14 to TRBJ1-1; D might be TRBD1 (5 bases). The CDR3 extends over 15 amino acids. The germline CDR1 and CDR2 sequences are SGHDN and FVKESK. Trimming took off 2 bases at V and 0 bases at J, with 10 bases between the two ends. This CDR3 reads CASSQLVGLNTEAFF. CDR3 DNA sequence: TGTGCCAGCAGCCAATTAGTGGGGCTGAACACTGAAGCTTTCTTT.

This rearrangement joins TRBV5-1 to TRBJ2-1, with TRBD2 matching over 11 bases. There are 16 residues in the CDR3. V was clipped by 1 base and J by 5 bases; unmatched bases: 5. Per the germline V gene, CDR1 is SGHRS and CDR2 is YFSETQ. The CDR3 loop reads CASSLLAGGPDNEQFF. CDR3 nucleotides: TGCGCCAGCAGCTTGCTAGCGGGAGGCCCAGACAATGAGCAGTTCTTC.

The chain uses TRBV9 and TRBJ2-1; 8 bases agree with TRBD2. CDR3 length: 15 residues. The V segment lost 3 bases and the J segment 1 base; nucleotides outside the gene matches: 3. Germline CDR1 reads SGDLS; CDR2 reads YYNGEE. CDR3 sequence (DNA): TGTGCCAGCAGCGCGGGAGGGGCTTCCTACAATGAGCAGTTCTTC. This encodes CASSAGGASYNEQFF.

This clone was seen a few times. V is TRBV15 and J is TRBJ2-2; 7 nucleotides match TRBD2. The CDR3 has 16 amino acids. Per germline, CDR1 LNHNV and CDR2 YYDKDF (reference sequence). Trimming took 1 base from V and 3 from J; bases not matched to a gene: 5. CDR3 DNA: TGTGCCACCAGCAGAGCGGGGGGAGTCGACACCGGGGAGCTGTTTTTT. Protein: CATSRAGGVDTGELFF.

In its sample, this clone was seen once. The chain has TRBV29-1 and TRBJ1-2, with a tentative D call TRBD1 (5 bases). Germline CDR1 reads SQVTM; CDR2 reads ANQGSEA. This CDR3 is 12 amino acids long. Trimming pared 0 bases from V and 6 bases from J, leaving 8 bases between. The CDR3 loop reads CSVEDQGDGYTF. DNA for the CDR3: TGCAGCGTTGAAGATCAAGGGGATGGCTACACCTTC. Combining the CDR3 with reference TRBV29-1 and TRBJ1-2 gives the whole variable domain SAVISQKPSRDICQRGTSLTIQCQVDSQVTMMFWYRQQPGQSLTLIATANQGSEATYESGFVIDKFPISRPNLTFSTLTVSNMSPEDSSIYLCSVEDQGDGYTFGSGTRLTVV.

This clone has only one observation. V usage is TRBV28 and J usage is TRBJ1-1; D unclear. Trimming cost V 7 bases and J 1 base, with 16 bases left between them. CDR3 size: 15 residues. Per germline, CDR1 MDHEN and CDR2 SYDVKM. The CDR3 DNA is TGTGCCAGCAACGGCAGCCCCCGGGGGAACACTGAAGCTTTCTTT. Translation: CASNGSPRGNTEAFF. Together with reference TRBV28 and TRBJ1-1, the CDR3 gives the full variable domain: DVKVTQSSRYLVKRTGEKVFLECVQDMDHENMFWYRQDPGLGLRLIYFSYDVKMKEKGDIPEGYSVSREKKERFSLILESASTNQTSMYLCASNGSPRGNTEAFFGQGTRLTVV.

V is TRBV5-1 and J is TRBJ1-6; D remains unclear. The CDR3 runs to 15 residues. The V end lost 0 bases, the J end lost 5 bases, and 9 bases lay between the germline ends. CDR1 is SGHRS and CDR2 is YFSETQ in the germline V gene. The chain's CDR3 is CASSLEGGHNSPLHF. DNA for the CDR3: TGCGCCAGCAGCTTGGAAGGCGGCCATAATTCACCCCTCCACTTT.

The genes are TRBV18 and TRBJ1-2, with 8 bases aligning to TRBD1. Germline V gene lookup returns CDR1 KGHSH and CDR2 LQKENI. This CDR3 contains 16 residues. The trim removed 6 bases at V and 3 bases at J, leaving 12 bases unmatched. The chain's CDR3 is CASSQGGQETHYGYTF. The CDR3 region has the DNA TGTGCCAGCTCCCAAGGGGGACAGGAGACTCACTATGGCTACACCTTC.

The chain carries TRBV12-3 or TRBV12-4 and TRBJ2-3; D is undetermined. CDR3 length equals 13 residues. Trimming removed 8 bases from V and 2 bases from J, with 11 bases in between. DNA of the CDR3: TGTGCCAGCGGGCTCCGGAACACAGATACGCAGTATTTT. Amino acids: CASGLRNTDTQYF.

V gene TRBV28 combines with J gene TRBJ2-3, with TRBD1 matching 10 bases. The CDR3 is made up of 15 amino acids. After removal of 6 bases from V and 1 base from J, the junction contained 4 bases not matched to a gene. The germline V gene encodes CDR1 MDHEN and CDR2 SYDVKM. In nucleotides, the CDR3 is TGTGCCAGCAGGACAGGGGGCGCCGGCACAGATACGCAGTATTTT. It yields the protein CASRTGGAGTDTQYF.

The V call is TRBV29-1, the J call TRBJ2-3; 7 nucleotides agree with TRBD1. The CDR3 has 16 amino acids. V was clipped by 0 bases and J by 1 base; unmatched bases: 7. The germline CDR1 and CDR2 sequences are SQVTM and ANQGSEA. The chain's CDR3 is CSVEDPGGRGTDTQYF. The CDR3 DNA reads TGCAGCGTTGAAGATCCAGGGGGACGAGGCACAGATACGCAGTATTTT.

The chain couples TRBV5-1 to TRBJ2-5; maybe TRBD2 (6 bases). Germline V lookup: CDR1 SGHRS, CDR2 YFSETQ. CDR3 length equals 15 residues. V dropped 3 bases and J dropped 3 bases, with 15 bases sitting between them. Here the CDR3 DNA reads TGCGCCAGCAGCTCATGGGGGGATGAGAAAGAGACCCAGTACTTC. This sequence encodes CASSSWGDEKETQYF.

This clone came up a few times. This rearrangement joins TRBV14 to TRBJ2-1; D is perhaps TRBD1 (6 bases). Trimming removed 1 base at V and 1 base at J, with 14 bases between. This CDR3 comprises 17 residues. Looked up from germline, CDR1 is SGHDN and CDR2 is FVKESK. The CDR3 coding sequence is TGTGCCAGCAGCCAAGCGTGGGGGCGAGGGTCCTACAATGAGCAGTTCTTC. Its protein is CASSQAWGRGSYNEQFF.

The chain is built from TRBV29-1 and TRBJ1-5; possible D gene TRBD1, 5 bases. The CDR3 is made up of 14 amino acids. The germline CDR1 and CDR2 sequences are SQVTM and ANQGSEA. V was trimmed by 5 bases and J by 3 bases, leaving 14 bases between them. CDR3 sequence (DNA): TGCAGCGTTTCTAAAGGGGTCCCCAATCAGCCCCAGCATTTT. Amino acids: CSVSKGVPNQPQHF.

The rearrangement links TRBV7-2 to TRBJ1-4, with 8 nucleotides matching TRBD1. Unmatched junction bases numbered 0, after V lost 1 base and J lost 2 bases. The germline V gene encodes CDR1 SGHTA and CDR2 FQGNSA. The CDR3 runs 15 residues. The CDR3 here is CASSLGDRTNEKLFF. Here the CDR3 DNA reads TGTGCCAGCAGCTTAGGGGACAGGACTAATGAAAAACTGTTTTTT.

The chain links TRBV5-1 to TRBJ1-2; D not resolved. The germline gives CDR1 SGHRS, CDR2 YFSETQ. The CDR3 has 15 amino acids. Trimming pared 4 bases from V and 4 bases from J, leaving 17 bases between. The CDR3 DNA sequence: TGCGCCAGCAGCCCGGGCCCCGGGGAGGTCTATGGCTACACCTTC. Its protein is CASSPGPGEVYGYTF.

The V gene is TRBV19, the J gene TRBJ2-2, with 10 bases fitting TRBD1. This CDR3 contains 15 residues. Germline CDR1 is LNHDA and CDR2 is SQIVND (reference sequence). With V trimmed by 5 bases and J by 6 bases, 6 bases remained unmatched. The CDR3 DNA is TGTGCCAGTAGTCTGGGACAGGGGAGATCCGGGGAGCTGTTTTTT. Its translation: CASSLGQGRSGELFF.

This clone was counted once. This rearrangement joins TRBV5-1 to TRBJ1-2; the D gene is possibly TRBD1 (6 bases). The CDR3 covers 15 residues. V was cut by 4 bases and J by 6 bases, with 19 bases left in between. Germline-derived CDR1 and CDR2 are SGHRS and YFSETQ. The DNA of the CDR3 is TGCGCCAGCAGCGTGGACAGCCCCCGTGGTGATGGCTACACCTTC. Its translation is CASSVDSPRGDGYTF.

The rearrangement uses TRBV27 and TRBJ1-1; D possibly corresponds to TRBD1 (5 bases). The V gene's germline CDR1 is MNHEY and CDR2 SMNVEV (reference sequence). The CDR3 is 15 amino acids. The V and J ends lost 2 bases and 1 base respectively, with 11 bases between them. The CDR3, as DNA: TGTGCCAGCAGTTTAATAGGGGCAGGGAACACTGAAGCTTTCTTT. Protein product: CASSLIGAGNTEAFF.

CDR3 loop: CASSPQGEDSRVFF. CDR3 nucleotides: TGTGCCAGCAGCCCTCAAGGGGAAGACAGTCGCGTTTTCTTT. The chain couples TRBV9 to TRBJ1-1, with a tentative D call TRBD1 (5 bases). CDR1 and CDR2 from the germline V gene are SGDLS and YYNGEE. The CDR3 sequence is 14 residues long. Trimming left V 4 bases short and J 13 bases short, with 23 bases between.

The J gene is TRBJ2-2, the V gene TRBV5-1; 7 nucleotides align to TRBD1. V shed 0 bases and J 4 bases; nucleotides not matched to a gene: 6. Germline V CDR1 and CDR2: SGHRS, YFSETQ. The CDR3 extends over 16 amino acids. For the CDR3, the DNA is TGCGCCAGCAGCTTGGGAGGGGGCGATGGCACCGGGGAGCTGTTTTTT. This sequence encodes CASSLGGGDGTGELFF.

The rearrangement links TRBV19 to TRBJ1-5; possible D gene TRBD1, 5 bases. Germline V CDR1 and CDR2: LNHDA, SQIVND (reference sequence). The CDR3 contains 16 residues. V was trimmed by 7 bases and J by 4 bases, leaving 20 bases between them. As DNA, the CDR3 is TGTGCCAGTAACCTGAGGTTTGATAGGGGTAATCAGCCCCAGCATTTT. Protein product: CASNLRFDRGNQPQHF.